What follows describes a single TCR beta chain. The antigen is undetermined. These data belong to a study of identical twins. Template switching, a step in the protocol, added a universal primer site, and cDNA carried unique molecular identifiers. TCRdb ran MiXCR on the 5' RACE reads and lists one entry per CDR3 protein. The table lists roughly 700,000 distinct CDR3 sequences, 8% to 9% of them singletons. Broader study findings: Insertions ran lower in abundant cord blood beta clonotypes, though not in memory repertoires.

Germline lookup yields CDR1 SGHTA and CDR2 FQGNSA. CDR3 length equals 13 residues. Trimming stripped 6 bases from V and 6 bases from J, with 13 bases between. The data were also submitted as part of a second study, on yellow fever vaccine responses in identical twins.

The clonotype comes from a woman aged 18-29 years in good health. The sequenced sample consisted of PBMCs. The chain links TRBV7-2 to TRBJ2-3, with D possibly TRBD2 on 7 matching bases. The CDR3 sequence: CASRGGASDTQYF. The CDR3 DNA reads TGTGCCAGCAGAGGGGGGGCCTCTGATACGCAGTATTTT.